Sequencing of this T cell receptor (beta chain) was carried out in a study of OX40 agonist ivuxolimab in advanced cancers. Assay used: immunoSEQ multiplex PCR; TCRdb lists only in-frame clones, some missing. The data contain 35,000 to 45,000 clones, less than 90% of them singletons. Germline CDR1 is LGHNA and CDR2 is YSLEER. There are 17 residues in the CDR3. Trimming removed 3 bases from V and 8 bases from J; junction bases left unmatched: 15. This clonotype was sampled from an adult with an advanced solid tumor such as melanoma, head and neck, liver or kidney cancer. This chain joins TRBV4-3 and TRBJ1-1, with 10 bases lining up with TRBD1. The sequencing used CD4+ or CD8+ T cells sorted from blood, collected in a trial of the OX40 agonist ivuxolimab. CDR3 bases: TGCGCCAGCAGCCAGGCTGGACAGGGGGATTGGTTCGGGGAAGCTTTCTTT. Residues: CASSQAGQGDWFGEAFF.